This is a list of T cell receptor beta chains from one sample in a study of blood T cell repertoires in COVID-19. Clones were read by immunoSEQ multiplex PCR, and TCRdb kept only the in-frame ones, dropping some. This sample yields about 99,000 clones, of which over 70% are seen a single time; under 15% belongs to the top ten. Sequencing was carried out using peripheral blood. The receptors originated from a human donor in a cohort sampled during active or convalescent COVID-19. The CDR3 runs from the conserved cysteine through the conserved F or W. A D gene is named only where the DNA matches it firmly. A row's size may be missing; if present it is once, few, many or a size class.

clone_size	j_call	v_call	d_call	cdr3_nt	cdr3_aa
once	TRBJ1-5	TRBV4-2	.	TGTGCCAGCAGCCAAGTCCAGGGAAATCAGCCCCAGCATTTT	CASSQVQGNQPQHF
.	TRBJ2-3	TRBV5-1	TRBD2	TGCGCCAGCAGCTTGGTCCTAGCGGGGGGTGTGGATACGCAGTATTTT	CASSLVLAGGVDTQYF
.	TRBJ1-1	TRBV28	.	TGTGCCAGCAGTTTTCTCAGGGTGGGGAAAAACACTGAAGCTTTCTTT	CASSFLRVGKNTEAFF
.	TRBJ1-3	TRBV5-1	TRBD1	TGCGCCAGCAGCCGCCGGGACAGGGGGTCACCCTTCTCTGGAAACACCATATATTTT	CASSRRDRGSPFSGNTIYF
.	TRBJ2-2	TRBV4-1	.	TGCGCCAGCAGCACAAACACCGGGGAGCTGTTTTTT	CASSTNTGELFF
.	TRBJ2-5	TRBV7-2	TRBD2	TGTGCCAGCAGCTACGGGGGGGGGACGGAGACCCAGTACTTC	CASSYGGGTETQYF
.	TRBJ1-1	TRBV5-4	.	TGTGCCAGCAGCTTTGAGTTTCGGGAGGGTGACACTGAAGCTTTCTTT	CASSFEFREGDTEAFF
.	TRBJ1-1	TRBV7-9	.	TGTGCCAGCAGCAGGGTAGACACTGAAGCTTTCTTT	CASSRVDTEAFF
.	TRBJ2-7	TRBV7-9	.	TGTGCCAGCAGCCCTGGAGTCACGACGGGGTCCGAGCAGTACTTC	CASSPGVTTGSEQYF
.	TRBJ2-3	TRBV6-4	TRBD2	TGTGCCAGCAGTGTTGCGGGGGGGCGTGATACGCAGTATTTT	CASSVAGGRDTQYF
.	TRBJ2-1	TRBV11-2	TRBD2	TGTGCCAGCAGCACTCTAGCGGGGGGCGGTGAGCAGTTCTTC	CASSTLAGGGEQFF
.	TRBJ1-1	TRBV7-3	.	TGTGCCAGCAGCTTAGCAGGGTACACTGAAGCTTTCTTT	CASSLAGYTEAFF
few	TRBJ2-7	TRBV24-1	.	TGTGCCACCGAAGCTCCCTCCTACGAGCAGTACTTC	CATEAPSYEQYF
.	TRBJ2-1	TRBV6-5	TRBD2	TGTGCCAGTCCTTCGGGGGGCTCCTACAATGAGCAGTTCTTC	CASPSGGSYNEQFF
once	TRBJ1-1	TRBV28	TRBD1	TGTGCCAGCAGGCCACAGGGGGGCACTGAAGCTTTCTTT	CASRPQGGTEAFF
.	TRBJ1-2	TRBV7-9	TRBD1	TGTGCCAGCAGCTCCCGACAGGGGGGCTGGTATGGCTACACCTTC	CASSSRQGGWYGYTF
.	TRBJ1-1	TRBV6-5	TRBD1	TGTGCCAGCGTCCCCAGGGGGGTGAAAACTGAAGCTTTCTTT	CASVPRGVKTEAFF
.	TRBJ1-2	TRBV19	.	TGTGCCAGTAGTTCCAGACGAAGGGGTGGCTACACCTTC	CASSSRRRGGYTF
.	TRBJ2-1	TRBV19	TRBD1	TGTGCCAGTAGTATTGCCGGGACAGGACAAACCGCACAGTTCTTC	CASSIAGTGQTAQFF
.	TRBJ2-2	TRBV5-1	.	TGCGCCAGCAGCTTGAGACTAGAGAACACCGGGGAGCTGTTTTTT	CASSLRLENTGELFF
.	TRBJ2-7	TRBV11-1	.	TGTGCCAGCAGCTTGGGCCACTACGAGCAGTACTTC	CASSLGHYEQYF
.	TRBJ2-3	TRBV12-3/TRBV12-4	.	TGTGCCAGCAGTCCACCGGCAGATACGCAGTATTTT	CASSPPADTQYF
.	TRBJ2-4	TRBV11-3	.	TGTGCCAGCAGCCCCCGAGGGACCAAAAACATTCAGTACTTC	CASSPRGTKNIQYF
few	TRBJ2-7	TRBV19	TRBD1	TGTGCCAGTAGTAGAGGGACAGGGGGGCCGAGCGAGCAGTACTTC	CASSRGTGGPSEQYF
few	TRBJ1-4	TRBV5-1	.	TGCGCCAGCAGCTTGAGGACAGCGTCTAATGAAAAACTGTTTTTT	CASSLRTASNEKLFF
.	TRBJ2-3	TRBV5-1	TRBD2	TGCGCCAGCAGCTCCCGGACTAGCGGGCACACAGATACGCAGTATTTT	CASSSRTSGHTDTQYF
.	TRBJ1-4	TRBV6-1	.	TGTGCCAGCAGTGAAAACGACAGGCTACGGGAAAAACTGTTTTTT	CASSENDRLREKLFF
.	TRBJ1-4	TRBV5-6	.	TGTGCCAGCAGCTTCTTAGGGGCGGATGAAAAACTGTTTTTT	CASSFLGADEKLFF
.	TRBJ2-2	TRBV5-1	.	TGCGCCAGCAGCTCGCACCCAAGGACTGATACCGGGGAGCTGTTTTTT	CASSSHPRTDTGELFF
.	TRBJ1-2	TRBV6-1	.	TGTGCCAGCAGTGAAATAGCAGCTAACTATGGCTACACCTTC	CASSEIAANYGYTF
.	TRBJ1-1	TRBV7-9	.	TGTGTCGGGAGAAGGAGCACTGAAGCTTTCTTT	CVGRRSTEAFF
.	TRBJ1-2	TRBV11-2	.	TGTGCCAGCAGCTTAGGAGTTTCCAACTATGGCTACACCTTC	CASSLGVSNYGYTF
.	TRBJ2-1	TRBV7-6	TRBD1	TGTGCCAGCAGCTTAGCACAGGGGGCCTCCTACAATGAGCAGTTCTTC	CASSLAQGASYNEQFF
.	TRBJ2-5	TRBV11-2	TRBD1	TGTGCCAGCAGCCCTGACAGGGGGCGCCTCCAAGAGACCCAGTACTTC	CASSPDRGRLQETQYF
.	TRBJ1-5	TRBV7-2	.	TGTGCCAGCAGCCTCCGGGGGGTGGGGACCATCTCTGTCAATCAGCCCCAGCATTTT	CASSLRGVGTISVNQPQHF
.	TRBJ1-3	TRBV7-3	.	TGTGCCAGCAGCTCCCCGACAGCTGGAAACACCATATATTTT	CASSSPTAGNTIYF
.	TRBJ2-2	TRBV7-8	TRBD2	TGTGCCAGCAGCTTAGTGGTTAGCGGGGGGGCTGCCGGGGAGCTGTTTTTT	CASSLVVSGGAAGELFF
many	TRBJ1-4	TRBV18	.	TGTGCCAGCTCACCAGAAGGGGTGACTAATGAAAAACTGTTTTTT	CASSPEGVTNEKLFF
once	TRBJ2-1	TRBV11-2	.	TGTGCCAGCAGCGCCAGGGCGGGACAGCCGTATGAGCAGTTCTTC	CASSARAGQPYEQFF
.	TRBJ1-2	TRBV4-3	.	TGCGCCAGCAGCCAAGTCGGGCAGGGGTCCTTCTCTGGCTACACCTTC	CASSQVGQGSFSGYTF
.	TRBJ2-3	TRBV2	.	TGTGCCAGCAGTGAAGCGCCAGCGGGCGCCCCCTTTGGGCAGTATTTT	CASSEAPAGAPFGQYF
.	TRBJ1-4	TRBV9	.	TGTGCCAGCAGCGGTGGGGCGGGGAGTAATGAAAAACTGTTTTTT	CASSGGAGSNEKLFF
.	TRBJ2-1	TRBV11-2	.	TGTGCCAGCACCTCAGGCCCCTTCAATGAGCAGTTCTTC	CASTSGPFNEQFF
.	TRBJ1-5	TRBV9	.	TGTGCCAGCAGCGTAGCAGGGAATCAGCCCCAGCATTTT	CASSVAGNQPQHF
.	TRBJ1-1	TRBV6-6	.	TGTGCCAGCAGACGCAGGGTCGACACTGAAGCTTTCTTT	CASRRRVDTEAFF
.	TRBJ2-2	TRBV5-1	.	TGCGCCAGCAGCTTGGAGGTCAGGGCGAACACCGGGGAGCTGTTTTTT	CASSLEVRANTGELFF
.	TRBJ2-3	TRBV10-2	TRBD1	TGCGCCAGCAGGGACAGGGTATTGGATACGCAGTATTTT	CASRDRVLDTQYF
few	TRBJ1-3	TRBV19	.	TGTGCCAGTAGCATCATAGGGGGCTCTGGAAACACCATATATTTT	CASSIIGGSGNTIYF
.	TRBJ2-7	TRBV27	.	TGTGCCAGCAGTCCGGTAGAGTCCTACGAGCAGTACTTC	CASSPVESYEQYF
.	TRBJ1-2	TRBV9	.	TGTGCCAGCAGCACCCCTGGGGCTTATGGCTACACCTTC	CASSTPGAYGYTF
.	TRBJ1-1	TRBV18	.	TGTGCCAGCTTCCGGACGGGATCTGAAGCTTTCTTT	CASFRTGSEAFF
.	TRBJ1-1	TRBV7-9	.	TGTGCCAGCAGTTCACAGGTGAACACTGAAGCTTTCTTT	CASSSQVNTEAFF
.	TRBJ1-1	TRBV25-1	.	TGTGCCAGCAGAACCAACAGGGCTGAGTGGACTGAAGCTTTCTTT	CASRTNRAEWTEAFF
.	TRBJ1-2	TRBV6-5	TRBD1	TGTGCCAGCAGTTCACAGGGGGCCTATGGCTACACCTTC	CASSSQGAYGYTF